The T cell receptor beta chain under discussion was sequenced for a study of blood T cell repertoires in COVID-19 (dated by TCRdb to 2020 to 2022). Regarding the research as a whole: The collaborator samples originated in the United States, Italy and Spain and spanned the acute and convalescent phases of COVID-19. Subjects who had been exposed to COVID-19, were actively infected with it, or had recovered from it provided the deeply sampled blood TCRbeta repertoires that made up the dataset. The samples were drawn from the first 160 participants of the ongoing ImmuneRACE study and from 1,254 subjects provided by 6 global collaborators. A de-identified subject ID, COVID-19 status, age in years and sex were almost always included in the sample metadata. HLA class I and class II types, where available, came from metadata supplied by the sample provider rather than from assay-based typing. The repertoires were made available in a free public database intended to serve as a resource for research on the immune response to SARS-CoV-2. The material from the prospective study consisted of cDNA or gDNA derived from T cells, B-cell-depleted T cells, or PBMCs.

As regards this clone: Its antigen has not been determined. One end of the junction does not line up with germline, which may come from a read error.

Participants in the prospective study were enrolled through a virtual design, were aged roughly 18 to 100 years, and lived in roughly 24 United States geographic areas. To assign participants to cohorts, the prospective study relied on clinical history that participants themselves reported in a screening survey and a study questionnaire. For ImmuneRACE Cohort 3, a participant was defined as recovered based on two consecutive negative NP/OP PCR tests, clearance by a healthcare professional, or resolution of symptoms. In the prospective study, mobile phlebotomists collected whole blood, serum and a nasopharyngeal or oropharyngeal swab from each participant. Participants in the prospective study had the option to provide additional blood draws and questionnaires over an approximately 2-month period. Prospective study blood samples were shipped either frozen or at room temperature before DNA extraction.

Beyond this particular receptor, the publication reports: How much clinical and demographic metadata was included differed by source and by participant, and the metadata was provided uncurated.

TCRbeta CDR3 regions were amplified from genomic DNA by means of the immunoSEQ Assay, a bias-controlled multiplex PCR. As for how the authors treated the data: The number of nucleated cells in each sample was estimated by amplification of reference gene primers within the assay. Sequence reads were collapsed and filtered to measure the absolute abundance of every unique TCRbeta CDR3 rearrangement. For each sample, productive Simpson clonality was calculated as the square root of Simpson's diversity index across productive rearrangements. TCRdb provides this immuneACCESS table in a form limited to in-frame rearrangements. Some clones are lacking; in checked studies, under half of them reflect an unresolved V gene, and why the rest are absent is not known. V and J calls and clone size are as listed in that table; D and trimming were resolved from the DNA. The sample table shows some 97,000 clones, and 80% to 90% are seen once. The biggest ten clones account for less than 3% of the sample.

Sequencing was performed on PBMCs or T cells enriched from blood (not recorded which). This receptor was taken from a woman aged 50 to 65 who had recovered from COVID-19.

The CDR3 has the sequence CASCERDRLTDTQYF. The nucleotide sequence reads TGTGCCAGCTGTGAGCGGGACAGGCTTACAGATACGCAGTATTTT. The rearranged segments are TRBV6-1 and TRBJ2-3, and possibly TRBD1, on 8 matching bases. The CDR3 sequence holds 15 residues, the cysteine and phenylalanine included. Kept here is only the CDR3 DNA, which spans 45 bases and is read in frame from base 1. CDR1 and CDR2 were assigned from the germline V gene as MNHNS and SASEGT.